Listed below are T cell receptor beta chains from one sample, sequenced in a study of T cells in Graves' hyperthyroidism and ophthalmopathy. MiXCR, applied by TCRdb to the multiplex PCR reads, yields one record per CDR3 protein. The sample contains 350,000 or so distinct CDR3 sequences, 15% to 20% of which appear only once. The material sequenced was blood. Receptors originate from a woman in her forties with Graves' ophthalmopathy. Both conserved end residues are part of each CDR3. D genes are given only for firm matches. Some rows mark clone size as missing; the rest say once, few, many or name a class of expanded clone.

V gene: TRBV20-1; clone size: many; J gene: TRBJ2-7; D gene: -; CDR3 protein: CSARSTGKYEQYF
V gene: TRBV20-1; clone size: many; J gene: TRBJ2-7; D gene: -; CDR3 protein: CSAREQRSSSYEQYF
V gene: TRBV19; clone size: many; J gene: TRBJ2-7; D gene: -; CDR3 protein: CASSTAGSFSYEQYF
V gene: TRBV20-1; clone size: -; J gene: TRBJ1-2; D gene: -; CDR3 protein: CSARRGNGGYTF
V gene: TRBV6-5; clone size: many; J gene: TRBJ1-3; D gene: -; CDR3 protein: CASRPGHFSGNTIYF
V gene: TRBV7-2; clone size: -; J gene: TRBJ2-7; D gene: TRBD2; CDR3 protein: CASSLVPGGPYEQYF
V gene: TRBV6-1; clone size: many; J gene: TRBJ2-2; D gene: -; CDR3 protein: CASSEEQIGELFF
V gene: TRBV20-1; clone size: many; J gene: TRBJ2-7; D gene: TRBD1; CDR3 protein: CSAPLRGPYPYEQYF
V gene: TRBV20-1; clone size: many; J gene: TRBJ2-5; D gene: TRBD2; CDR3 protein: CSATGAGGRETQYF
V gene: TRBV9; clone size: many; J gene: TRBJ1-1; D gene: -; CDR3 protein: CASSVDGRNTEAFF
V gene: TRBV27; clone size: many; J gene: TRBJ1-2; D gene: -; CDR3 protein: CASSGGPYGYTF
V gene: TRBV28; clone size: many; J gene: TRBJ2-2; D gene: -; CDR3 protein: CASSSGVGELFF
V gene: TRBV27; clone size: many; J gene: TRBJ1-5; D gene: -; CDR3 protein: CASSLGAGGNQPQHF
V gene: TRBV2; clone size: many; J gene: TRBJ1-5; D gene: -; CDR3 protein: CASSGDRDHNQPQHF
V gene: TRBV6-2/TRBV6-3; clone size: few; J gene: TRBJ1-2; D gene: -; CDR3 protein: CATFIQATYGYIF
V gene: TRBV15; clone size: -; J gene: TRBJ1-1; D gene: -; CDR3 protein: CATSPSRANTEAFF
V gene: TRBV20-1; clone size: many; J gene: TRBJ1-2; D gene: -; CDR3 protein: CSARKGYTF
V gene: TRBV3-1; clone size: many; J gene: TRBJ2-2; D gene: -; CDR3 protein: CASSQDRGPGELFF